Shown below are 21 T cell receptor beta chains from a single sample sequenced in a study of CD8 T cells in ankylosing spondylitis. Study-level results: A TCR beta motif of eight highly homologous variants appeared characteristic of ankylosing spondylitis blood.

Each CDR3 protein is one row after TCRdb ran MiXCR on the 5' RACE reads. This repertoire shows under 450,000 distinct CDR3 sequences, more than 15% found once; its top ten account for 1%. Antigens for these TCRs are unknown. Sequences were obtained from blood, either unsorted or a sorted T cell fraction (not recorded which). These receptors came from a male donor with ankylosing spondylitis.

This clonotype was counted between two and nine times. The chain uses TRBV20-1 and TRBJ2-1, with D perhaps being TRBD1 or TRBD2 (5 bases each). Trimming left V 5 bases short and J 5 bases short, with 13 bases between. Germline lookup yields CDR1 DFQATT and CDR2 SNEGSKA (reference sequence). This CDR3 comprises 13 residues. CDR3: CSAPGDGDNEQFF. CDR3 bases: TGCAGTGCTCCTGGGGACGGGGACAATGAGCAGTTCTTC.

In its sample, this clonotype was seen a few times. In nucleotides, the CDR3 is TGTGCCTGGAGGGGACAGGGGGTCTACAATGAGCAGTTCTTC. It yields the protein CAWRGQGVYNEQFF. The V and J genes are TRBV30 and TRBJ2-1; TRBD1 matches at 11 bases. V shed 3 bases, J shed 3 bases, and the junction held 1 base outside the gene matches. CDR1 and CDR2 (germline): GTSNPN, SVGIG (reference sequence). This CDR3 has 14 amino acids.

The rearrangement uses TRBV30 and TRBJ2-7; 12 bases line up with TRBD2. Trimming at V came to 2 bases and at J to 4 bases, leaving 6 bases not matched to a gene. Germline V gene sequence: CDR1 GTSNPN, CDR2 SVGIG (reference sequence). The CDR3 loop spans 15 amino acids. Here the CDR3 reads CAWSLTSGGSYEQYF. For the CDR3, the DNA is TGTGCCTGGAGTCTGACTAGCGGGGGATCTTACGAGCAGTACTTC. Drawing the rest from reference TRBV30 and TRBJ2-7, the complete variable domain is SQTIHQWPATLVQPVGSPLSLECTVEGTSNPNLYWYRQAAGRGLQLLFYSVGIGQISSEVPQNLSASRPQDRQFILSSKKLLLSDSGFYLCAWSLTSGGSYEQYFGPGTRLTVT.

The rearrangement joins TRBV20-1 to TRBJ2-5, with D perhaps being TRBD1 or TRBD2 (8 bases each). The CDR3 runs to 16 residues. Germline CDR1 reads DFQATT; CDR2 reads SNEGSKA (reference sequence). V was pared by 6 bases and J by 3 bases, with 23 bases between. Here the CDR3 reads CSASGLADRGKETQYF. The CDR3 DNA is TGCAGTGCCAGCGGACTAGCAGACAGGGGAAAAGAGACCCAGTACTTC.

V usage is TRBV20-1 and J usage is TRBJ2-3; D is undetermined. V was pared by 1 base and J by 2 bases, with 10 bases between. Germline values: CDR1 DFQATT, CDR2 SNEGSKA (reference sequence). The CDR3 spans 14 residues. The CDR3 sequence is CSARASRDTDTQYF. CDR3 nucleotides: TGCAGTGCTAGAGCCTCACGAGACACAGATACGCAGTATTTT.

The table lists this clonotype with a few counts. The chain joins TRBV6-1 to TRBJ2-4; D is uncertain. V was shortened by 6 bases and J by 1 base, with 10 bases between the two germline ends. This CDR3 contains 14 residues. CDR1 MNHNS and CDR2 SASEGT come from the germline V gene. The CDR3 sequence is CASSPTQAKNIQYF. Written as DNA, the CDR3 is TGTGCCAGCAGCCCGACCCAGGCCAAAAACATTCAGTACTTC.

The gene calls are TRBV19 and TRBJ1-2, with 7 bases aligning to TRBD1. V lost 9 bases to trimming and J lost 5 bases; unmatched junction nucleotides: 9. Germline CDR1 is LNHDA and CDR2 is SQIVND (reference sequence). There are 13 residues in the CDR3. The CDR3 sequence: CASEPGQNYGYTF. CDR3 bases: TGTGCCAGCGAACCGGGACAGAATTATGGCTACACCTTC. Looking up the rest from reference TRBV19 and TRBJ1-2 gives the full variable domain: DGGITQSPKYLFRKEGQNVTLSCEQNLNHDAMYWYRQDPGQGLRLIYYSQIVNDFQKGDIAEGYSVSREKKESFPLTVTSAQKNPTAFYLCASEPGQNYGYTFGSGTRLTVV.

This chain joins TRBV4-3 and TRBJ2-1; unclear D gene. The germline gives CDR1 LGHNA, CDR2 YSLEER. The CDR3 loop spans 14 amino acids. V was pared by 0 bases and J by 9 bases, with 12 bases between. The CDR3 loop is CASSQEGKRIEQFF. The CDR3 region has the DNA TGCGCCAGCAGCCAAGAGGGGAAGCGAATTGAGCAGTTCTTC.

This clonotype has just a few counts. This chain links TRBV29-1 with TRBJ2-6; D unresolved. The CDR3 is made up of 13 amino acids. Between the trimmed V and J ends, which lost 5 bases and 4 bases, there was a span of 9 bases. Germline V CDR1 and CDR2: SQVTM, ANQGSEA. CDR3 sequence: CSVQFSGANVLTF. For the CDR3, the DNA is TGCAGCGTTCAGTTTTCAGGGGCCAACGTCCTGACTTTC.

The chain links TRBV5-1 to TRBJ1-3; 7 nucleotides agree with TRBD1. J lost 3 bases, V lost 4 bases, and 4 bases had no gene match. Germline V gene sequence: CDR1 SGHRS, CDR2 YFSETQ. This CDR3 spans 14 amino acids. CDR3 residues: CASSPGGNGNTIYF. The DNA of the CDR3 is TGCGCCAGCAGCCCAGGGGGAAATGGAAACACCATATATTTT.

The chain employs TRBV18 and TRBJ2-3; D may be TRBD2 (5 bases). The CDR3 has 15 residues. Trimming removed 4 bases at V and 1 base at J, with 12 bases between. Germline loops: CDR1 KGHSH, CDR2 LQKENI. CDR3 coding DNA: TGTGCCAGCTCACAGAGGACCGGGGGCACAGATACGCAGTATTTT. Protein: CASSQRTGGTDTQYF.

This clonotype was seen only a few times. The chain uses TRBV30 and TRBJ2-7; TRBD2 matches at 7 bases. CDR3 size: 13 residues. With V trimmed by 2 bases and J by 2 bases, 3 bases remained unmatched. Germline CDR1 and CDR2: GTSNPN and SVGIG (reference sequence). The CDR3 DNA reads TGTGCCTGGAGTCAGGGAGGGGCCTACGAGCAGTACTTC. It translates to CAWSQGGAYEQYF.

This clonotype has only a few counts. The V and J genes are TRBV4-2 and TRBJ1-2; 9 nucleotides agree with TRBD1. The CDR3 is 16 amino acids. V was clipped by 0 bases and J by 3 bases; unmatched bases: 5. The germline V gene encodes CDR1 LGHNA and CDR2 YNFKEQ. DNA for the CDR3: TGTGCCAGCAGCCAAGATGTGCGACAGGGGGACTATGGCTACACCTTC. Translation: CASSQDVRQGDYGYTF.

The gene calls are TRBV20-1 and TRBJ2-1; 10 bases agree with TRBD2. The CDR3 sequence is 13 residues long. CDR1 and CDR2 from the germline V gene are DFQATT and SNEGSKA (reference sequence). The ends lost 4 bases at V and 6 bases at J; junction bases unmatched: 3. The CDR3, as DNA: TGCAGTGCTACCGGACTAGCGGTCAATGAGCAGTTCTTC. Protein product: CSATGLAVNEQFF.

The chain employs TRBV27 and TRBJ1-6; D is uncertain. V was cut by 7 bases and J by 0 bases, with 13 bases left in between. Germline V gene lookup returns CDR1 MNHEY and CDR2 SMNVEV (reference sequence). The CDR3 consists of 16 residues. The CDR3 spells CASTLTRSSYNSPLHF. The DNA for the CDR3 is TGTGCCAGCACCTTGACCCGGAGCTCCTATAATTCACCCCTCCACTTT.

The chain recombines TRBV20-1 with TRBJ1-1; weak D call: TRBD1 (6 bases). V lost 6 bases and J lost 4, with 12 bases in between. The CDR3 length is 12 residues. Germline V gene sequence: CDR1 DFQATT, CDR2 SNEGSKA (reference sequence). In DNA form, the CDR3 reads TGCAGTGCCTTCTTAGGGGGCACTGAAGCTTTCTTT. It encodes CSAFLGGTEAFF.

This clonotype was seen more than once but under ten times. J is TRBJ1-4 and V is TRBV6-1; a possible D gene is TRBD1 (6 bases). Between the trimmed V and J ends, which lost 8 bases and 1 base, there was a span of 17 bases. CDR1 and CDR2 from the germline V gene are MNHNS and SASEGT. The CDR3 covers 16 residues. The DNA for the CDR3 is TGTGCCAGCGGCCGGGGGCGCAGTCGAACTAATGAAAAACTGTTTTTT. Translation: CASGRGRSRTNEKLFF.

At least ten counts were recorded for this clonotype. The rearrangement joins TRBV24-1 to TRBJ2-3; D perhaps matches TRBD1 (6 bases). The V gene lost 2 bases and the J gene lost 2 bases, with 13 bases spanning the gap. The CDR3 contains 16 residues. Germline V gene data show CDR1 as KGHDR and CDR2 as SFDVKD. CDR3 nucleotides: TGTGCCACCAGTGATTCTTGGGGGCTTGACACAGATACGCAGTATTTT. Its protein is CATSDSWGLDTDTQYF.

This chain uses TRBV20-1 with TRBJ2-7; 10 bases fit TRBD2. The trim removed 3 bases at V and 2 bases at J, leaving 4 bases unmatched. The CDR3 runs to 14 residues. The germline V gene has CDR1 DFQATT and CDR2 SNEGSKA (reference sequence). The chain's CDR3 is CSASMGLATYEQYF. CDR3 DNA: TGCAGTGCTAGTATGGGACTAGCGACCTACGAGCAGTACTTC.

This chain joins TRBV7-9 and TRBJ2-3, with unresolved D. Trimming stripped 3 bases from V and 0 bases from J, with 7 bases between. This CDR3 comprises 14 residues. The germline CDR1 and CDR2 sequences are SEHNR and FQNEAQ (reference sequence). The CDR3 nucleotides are TGTGCCAGCAGCTTTACAGAGAGCACAGATACGCAGTATTTT. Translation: CASSFTESTDTQYF.

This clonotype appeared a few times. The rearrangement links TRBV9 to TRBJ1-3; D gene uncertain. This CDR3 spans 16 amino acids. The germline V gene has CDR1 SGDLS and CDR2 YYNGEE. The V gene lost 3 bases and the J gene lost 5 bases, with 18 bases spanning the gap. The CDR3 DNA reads TGTGCCAGCAGCGCCTCTCCCCACGGAAGTAGAAACACCATATATTTT. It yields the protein CASSASPHGSRNTIYF.